What follows are 30 T cell receptor beta chains derived from one specimen sequenced in a study of blood T cells in healthy people across ages. A J-beta primer mix and a sample-barcoded 5' primer were used in a second PCR of about 7 to 11 cycles. Using its own MiXCR run on the 5' RACE reads, TCRdb lists one record per CDR3 protein. In the table there are 600,000 to 850,000 distinct CDR3 sequences, 25% of which are singletons. These data were also filed under a second study, of T cells of mothers and their children.

Sequenced sample: blood. These receptors all stem from a boy younger than 18 in good health.

J is TRBJ2-3 and V is TRBV7-2; possibly TRBD1 or TRBD2 for D (6 bases each). Per germline, CDR1 SGHTA and CDR2 FQGNSA. V was cut by 3 bases and J by 2 bases, with 12 bases left in between. The CDR3 covers 15 residues. DNA of the CDR3: TGTGCCAGCAGCTTCGGGGGCAGGAACACAGATACGCAGTATTTT. Translation: CASSFGGRNTDTQYF.

The chain employs TRBV7-3 and TRBJ2-1; 9 positions agree with TRBD2. The junction had 4 bases not matched to a gene; V was cut back by 4 bases and J by 3 bases. CDR1 and CDR2 (germline): SGHTA, FQGTGA. This CDR3 comprises 15 residues. CDR3 region: CASSSVAGVYNEQFF. In DNA form, the CDR3 reads TGTGCCAGCAGCTCAGTAGCGGGGGTCTACAATGAGCAGTTCTTC.

The chain has TRBV6-5 and TRBJ2-5; 12 nucleotides match TRBD2. The end of the DNA aligns better with TRBJ2-7, so the J call may be wrong. The germline V gene has CDR1 MNHEY and CDR2 SVGAGI. There are 16 residues in the CDR3. For the CDR3, the DNA is TGTGCCAGCAGTACCGCGACTAGCGGGAGACGGTACGAGCAGTACTTC. This codes for CASSTATSGRRYEQYF.

This clonotype was detected only once. The chain recombines TRBV6-1 with TRBJ2-7, with 12 bases identical to TRBD1. The V gene's germline CDR1 is MNHNS and CDR2 SASEGT. CDR3 size: 14 residues. V lost 6 bases, J lost 7 bases, and 7 bases stayed unmatched. The CDR3 region has the DNA TGTGCCAGCAGACCGGGACAGGGGGCGAGGGAGCAGTACTTC. The encoded protein is CASRPGQGAREQYF.

This clonotype was picked up a small number of times. The V call is TRBV7-9, the J call TRBJ2-7, with D maybe TRBD2 (5 bases). Per germline, CDR1 SEHNR and CDR2 FQNEAQ (reference sequence). There are 16 residues in the CDR3. Trimming left V 5 bases short and J 2 bases short, with 19 bases between. The CDR3 reads CASSRGSLPGTYEQYF. The CDR3 DNA follows: TGTGCCAGCAGCCGCGGGTCCCTCCCCGGCACCTACGAGCAGTACTTC.

This clonotype was observed a few times. The rearrangement links TRBV20-1 to TRBJ2-5; D is tentatively TRBD1 or TRBD2 (6 bases each). The CDR3 has 16 amino acids. Trimming removed 3 bases at V and 4 bases at J, with 21 bases between. CDR1 DFQATT and CDR2 SNEGSKA come from the germline V gene (reference sequence). CDR3 protein: CSASPGAGFSSETQYF. CDR3 sequence (DNA): TGCAGTGCTAGTCCGGGGGCCGGGTTTTCTTCAGAGACCCAGTACTTC.

This chain links TRBV27 with TRBJ2-3; 8 bases align to TRBD2. The germline V gene encodes CDR1 MNHEY and CDR2 SMNVEV (reference sequence). This CDR3 spans 15 amino acids. Trimming removed 8 bases from V and 0 bases from J; junction bases left unmatched: 7. CDR3 region: CASSYSGISTDTQYF. The CDR3 DNA reads as TGTGCCAGCTCATATAGCGGGATTAGCACAGATACGCAGTATTTT.

The chain links TRBV10-3 to TRBJ1-6; the match to TRBD1 covers 11 bases. After removal of 6 bases from V and 7 bases from J, the junction contained 2 bases not matched to a gene. The CDR3 consists of 14 residues. CDR1 is ENHRY and CDR2 is SYGVKD in the germline V gene. CDR3 region: CAISRDRGNSPLHF. The CDR3 DNA reads TGTGCCATCAGCCGGGACAGGGGGAATTCACCCCTCCACTTT.

DNA of the CDR3: TGTGCCAGCTTAGGGGGCGCCCCGAACACTGAAGCTTTCTTT. Translation: CASLGGAPNTEAFF. V is TRBV10-3 and J is TRBJ1-1; 7 bases fit TRBD1. CDR1 and CDR2 from the germline V gene are ENHRY and SYGVKD. This CDR3 has 14 residues. Trimming cost V 10 bases and J 1 base; bases outside gene matches: 9.

Turning to this clonotype: The conserved phenylalanine or tryptophan is not found at the CDR3 terminus, so this likely reflects a read error. V usage is TRBV7-9 and J usage is TRBJ2-7; D is uncertain. CDR3 length equals 12 residues. V lost 3 bases and J lost 3, with 6 bases in between. Germline V gives CDR1 SEHNR, CDR2 FQNEAQ (reference sequence). This CDR3 is CASSFSIYEQYL. The CDR3 DNA follows: TGTGCCAGCAGCTTCTCGATCTACGAGCAGTACCTC.

The J gene is TRBJ2-7, the V gene TRBV28, with TRBD1 identical over 8 bases. CDR1 is MDHEN and CDR2 is SYDVKM in the germline V gene. There are 14 residues in the CDR3. Germline trimming cut 7 bases from V and 5 bases from J; bases unmatched to any gene: 10. DNA of the CDR3: TGTGCCAGCAACTTCGTGGACAGGGACGACGAGCAGTACTTC. Protein sequence: CASNFVDRDDEQYF.

The V and J genes are TRBV28 and TRBJ2-2; unclear D gene. The V gene's germline CDR1 is MDHEN and CDR2 SYDVKM. The CDR3 is 11 amino acids. V was pared by 6 bases and J by 7 bases, with 6 bases between. The CDR3 DNA reads TGTGCCAGCAGACTCCACGGGGAGCTGTTTTTT. Amino acids: CASRLHGELFF.

The chain joins TRBV7-9 to TRBJ2-3, with 7 bases fitting TRBD1. TRBJ1-5 explains the end of the DNA better; the J call may be wrong. Looked up from germline, CDR1 is SEHNR and CDR2 is FQNEAQ (reference sequence). This CDR3 region has 16 residues. As DNA, the CDR3 is TGTGCCAGCAGCTTAGTGTTTAGCGGGGGGACAGATACGCAGCATTTT. It codes for CASSLVFSGGTDTQHF.

This chain links TRBV6-1 with TRBJ2-5; 13 nucleotides align to TRBD2. The V segment lost 2 bases and the J segment 5 bases; nucleotides outside the gene matches: 11. Per the germline V gene, CDR1 is MNHNS and CDR2 is SASEGT. This CDR3 is built from 18 residues. The DNA for the CDR3 is TGTGCCAGCAGTGAACTGAGGACTAGCGGGAGTTTCCTGGAGACCCAGTACTTC. Encoded protein: CASSELRTSGSFLETQYF.

This clonotype was seen more than once but under ten times. This rearrangement joins TRBV7-9 to TRBJ2-5, with D unclear. TRBJ2-1 matches the DNA end more closely, so the J call is doubtful. This CDR3 contains 11 residues. Germline lookup yields CDR1 SEHNR and CDR2 FQNEAQ (reference sequence). The CDR3 sequence: CASSNRDEQFF. The CDR3 DNA reads TGTGCCAGCAGCAATAGGGATGAGCAGTTCTTC.

As for this clonotype: The junction shows a germline mismatch at one end, possibly a read error. The rearrangement joins TRBV9 to TRBJ2-5, with D hard to call. Germline V gives CDR1 SGDLS, CDR2 YYNGEE. The CDR3 length is 13 residues. The CDR3 DNA sequence: TGTGCCAGCAGTGTAGGAATCCAAGAGACCCAGTACTTC. Amino acid sequence: CASSVGIQETQYF.

V and J are TRBV19 and TRBJ2-2, with 10 bases that match TRBD2. CDR1 is LNHDA and CDR2 is SQIVND in the germline V gene (reference sequence). The CDR3 has 14 amino acids. V gave up 7 bases and J gave up 7 bases; unmatched junction bases: 6. DNA of the CDR3: TGTGCCAGTAACGAGCGGGGGGGCATCGGGGAGCTGTTTTTT. This sequence encodes CASNERGGIGELFF.

The chain is built from TRBV24-1 and TRBJ2-7, with 9 nucleotides matching TRBD1. This CDR3 region has 18 residues. Germline V gene sequence: CDR1 KGHDR, CDR2 SFDVKD. J was trimmed by 2 bases and V by 6 bases; bases with no gene match: 16. CDR3 sequence (DNA): TGTGCCACCAGTTCCGGGACAGGGCGGAAGCAGCAAGCCTACGAGCAGTACTTC. This encodes CATSSGTGRKQQAYEQYF.

This clonotype came up a few times. The genes are TRBV9 and TRBJ2-1; TRBD2 is a possible D gene (6 bases). The germline V gene has CDR1 SGDLS and CDR2 YYNGEE. The V and J ends lost 4 bases and 1 base respectively, with 12 bases between them. The CDR3 consists of 15 residues. DNA of the CDR3: TGTGCCAGCAGCCATGATGGGGGGTCCTACAATGAGCAGTTCTTC. It is translated as CASSHDGGSYNEQFF.

This clonotype was seen a few times. The CDR3 protein is CASSPGRPNTGELFF. The CDR3 coding sequence is TGTGCCAGCAGTCCGGGGAGACCGAACACCGGGGAGCTGTTTTTT. V gene TRBV25-1 combines with J gene TRBJ2-2; TRBD2 is a possible D gene (5 bases). V lost 5 bases and J lost 0, with 10 bases in between. Germline loops: CDR1 MGHDK, CDR2 SYGVNS. This CDR3 has 15 residues.

This clonotype was recorded a few times. The CDR3 does not end in the conserved phenylalanine or tryptophan, so this is likely a read error. This chain joins TRBV28 and TRBJ2-5; 9 nucleotides align to TRBD2. V was clipped by 3 bases and J by 5 bases; unmatched bases: 10. Germline V gene lookup returns CDR1 MDHEN and CDR2 SYDVKM. This CDR3 is 16 amino acids long. The CDR3 DNA sequence: TGTGCCAGCAGTTTCGTAGCGGGAGAGGCCGGGGAGACCCAGTACCTC. Residues: CASSFVAGEAGETQYL.

This clonotype showed up just a few times. One junction end disagrees with the germline gene, perhaps due to a read error. This CDR3 reads CASSGRGSDQPQHF. The CDR3 region has the DNA TGTGCCAGCAGTGGCAGAGGGAGCGATCAGCCCCAGCATTTC. The chain combines TRBV27 with TRBJ1-5; D gene unclear. Germline values: CDR1 MNHEY, CDR2 SMNVEV (reference sequence). This CDR3 is built from 14 residues.

This clonotype has ten or more counts. J is TRBJ2-1 and V is TRBV9; D remains unclear. Germline V CDR1 and CDR2: SGDLS, YYNGEE. The V and J ends lost 0 bases and 7 bases respectively, with 5 bases between them. This CDR3 comprises 12 residues. CDR3: CASSVAVNEQFF. In nucleotides, the CDR3 is TGTGCCAGCAGCGTAGCGGTGAATGAGCAGTTCTTC.

This clonotype came up a few times. The rearrangement links TRBV10-3 to TRBJ2-7; 8 bases agree with TRBD1. Germline-derived CDR1 and CDR2 are ENHRY and SYGVKD. J lost 2 bases, V lost 6 bases, and 6 bases had no gene match. This CDR3 is 14 amino acids long. This CDR3 reads CAISRDRPPYEQYF. CDR3 nucleotides: TGTGCCATCAGCCGGGACAGGCCGCCCTACGAGCAGTACTTC.

This clonotype was counted a few times. This chain joins TRBV27 and TRBJ1-2; D is possibly TRBD1 (6 bases). The CDR3 consists of 16 residues. Trimming removed 6 bases at V and 2 bases at J, with 19 bases between. Germline assignment: CDR1 MNHEY and CDR2 SMNVEV (reference sequence). The CDR3, as DNA: TGTGCCAGCAGCTCTGGGCAGGGGCTTAGCAACTATGGCTACACCTTC. The encoded protein is CASSSGQGLSNYGYTF.

CDR3 nucleotides: TGTGCCAGCAGCCTAAACGGAGGGGCTCTGGGGGAGCAGTACTTC. It encodes CASSLNGGALGEQYF. J is TRBJ2-7 and V is TRBV7-2, with D perhaps TRBD2 (6 bases). The CDR3 covers 15 residues. The germline V gene has CDR1 SGHTA and CDR2 FQGNSA. V was trimmed by 5 bases and J by 7 bases, leaving 21 bases between them.

This clonotype was counted only a few times. The V call is TRBV7-9, the J call TRBJ1-1, with a weak D call TRBD1 (5 bases). Trimming took off 6 bases at V and 6 bases at J, with 11 bases between the two ends. The CDR3 is 12 amino acids. Germline CDR1 reads SEHNR; CDR2 reads FQNEAQ (reference sequence). CDR3 loop: CASRPDSAEAFF. DNA of the CDR3: TGTGCCAGCAGGCCCGACAGCGCTGAAGCTTTCTTT.

V and J are TRBV7-2 and TRBJ2-5; weak D call: TRBD2 (6 bases). The CDR3 length is 17 residues. Per germline, CDR1 SGHTA and CDR2 FQGNSA. V dropped 2 bases and J dropped 2 bases, with 18 bases sitting between them. The CDR3 DNA sequence: TGTGCCAGCAGCTTACGGTCGAGGATGGCGGGGCAAGAGACCCAGTACTTC. Encoded protein: CASSLRSRMAGQETQYF.

This clonotype was picked up a small number of times. This chain uses TRBV2 with TRBJ2-1, with D possibly matching TRBD2 (5 bases). The assigned J gene may be wrong: the sequence end matches TRBJ2-5 better. Germline CDR1 reads SNHLY; CDR2 reads FYNNEI. The CDR3 consists of 14 residues. This CDR3 reads CASKSRVQKETQYF. As DNA, the CDR3 is TGTGCCAGCAAGTCGAGGGTCCAGAAAGAGACCCAGTACTTC.

The chain is built from TRBV6-6 and TRBJ2-5; D remains unclear. The end of the DNA fits TRBJ2-7 better, so the J call may be wrong. The germline V gene encodes CDR1 MNHNY and CDR2 SVGAGI (reference sequence). The length of the CDR3 is 11 residues. CDR3 residues: CASSYGFEQYF. The CDR3 DNA reads TGTGCCAGCAGTTACGGTTTCGAGCAGTACTTC.